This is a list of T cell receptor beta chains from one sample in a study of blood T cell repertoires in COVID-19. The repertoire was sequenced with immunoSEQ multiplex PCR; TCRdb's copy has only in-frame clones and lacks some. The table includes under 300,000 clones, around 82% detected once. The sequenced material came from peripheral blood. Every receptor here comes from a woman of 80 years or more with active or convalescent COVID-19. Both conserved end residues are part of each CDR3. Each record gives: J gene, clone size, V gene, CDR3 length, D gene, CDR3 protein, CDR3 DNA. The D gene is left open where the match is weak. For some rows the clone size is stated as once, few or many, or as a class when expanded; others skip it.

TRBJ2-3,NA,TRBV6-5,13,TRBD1,CASRTGATDTQYF,TGTGCCAGCCGGACAGGGGCCACAGATACGCAGTATTTT
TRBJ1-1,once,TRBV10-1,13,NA,CASSRDMNTEAFF,TGCGCCAGCTCCAGGGACATGAACACTGAAGCTTTCTTT
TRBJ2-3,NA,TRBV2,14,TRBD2,CASSALAGEDTQYF,TGTGCCAGCAGCGCACTAGCGGGAGAAGATACGCAGTATTTT
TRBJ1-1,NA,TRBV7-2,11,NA,CASSSEARAFF,TGTGCCAGCAGCTCTGAAGCACGAGCTTTCTTT
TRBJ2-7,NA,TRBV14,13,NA,CASNRDSMYEQYF,TGTGCCAGCAACCGGGACTCCATGTACGAGCAGTACTTC
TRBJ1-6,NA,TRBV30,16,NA,CAWRGSTTSRLSPLHF,TGTGCCTGGAGGGGCTCGACGACATCTCGCTTATCACCCCTCCACTTT
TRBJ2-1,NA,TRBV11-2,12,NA,CASSLVRDEQFF,TGTGCCAGCAGCTTAGTTAGAGATGAGCAGTTCTTC
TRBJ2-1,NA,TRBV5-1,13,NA,CASSLSTDSQLFF,TGCGCCAGCAGCTTATCTACGGACAGCCAGCTTTTCTTC
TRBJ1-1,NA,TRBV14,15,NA,CASSQAEGWNTEAFF,TGTGCCAGCAGCCAAGCGGAGGGATGGAACACTGAAGCTTTCTTT
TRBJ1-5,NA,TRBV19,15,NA,CASSIRGFDNQPQHF,TGTGCCAGTAGTATTCGCGGCTTTGACAATCAGCCCCAGCATTTT
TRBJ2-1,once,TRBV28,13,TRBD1,CASRGQGKNEQFF,TGTGCCAGTAGGGGACAGGGGAAGAATGAGCAGTTCTTC
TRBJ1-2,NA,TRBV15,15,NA,CATSLWARGEYGYTF,TGTGCCACCAGCCTGTGGGCGCGGGGGGAGTATGGCTACACCTTC
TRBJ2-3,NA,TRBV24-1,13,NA,CATSDPPADTQYF,TGTGCCACCAGTGATCCCCCCGCGGATACGCAGTATTTT
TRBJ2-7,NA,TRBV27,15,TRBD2,CASSPTSGSNHEQYF,TGTGCCAGCAGCCCCACTAGCGGGAGTAACCACGAGCAGTACTTC
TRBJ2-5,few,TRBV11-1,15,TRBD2,CASSLASGRSETQYF,TGTGCCAGCAGCTTGGCTAGCGGGAGGTCAGAGACCCAGTACTTC
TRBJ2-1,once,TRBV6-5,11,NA,CASSYSGYTFF,TGTGCCAGCAGTTACTCGGGCTACACGTTCTTC
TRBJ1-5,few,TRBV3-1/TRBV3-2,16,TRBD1,CASSQGLGQGYQPQHF,TGTGCCAGCAGCCAAGGGTTAGGACAGGGATATCAGCCCCAGCATTTT
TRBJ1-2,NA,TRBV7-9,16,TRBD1,CASSLSDRGNNYGYTF,TGTGCCAGCAGCTTATCGGACAGGGGTAATAACTATGGCTACACCTTC
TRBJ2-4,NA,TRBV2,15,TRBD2,CASSGSGEAKNIQYF,TGTGCCAGCAGTGGTAGCGGGGAAGCCAAAAACATTCAGTACTTC
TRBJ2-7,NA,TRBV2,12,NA,CASSDYPYEQYF,TGTGCCAGCTCAGACTACCCCTACGAGCAGTACTTC
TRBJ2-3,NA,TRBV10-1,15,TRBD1,CASSRDRGFPDTQYF,TGCGCCAGCAGTAGGGACAGGGGATTTCCAGATACGCAGTATTTT
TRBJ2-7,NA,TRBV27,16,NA,CASSLRVRGSSYEQYF,TGTGCCAGCAGTTTAAGGGTCAGGGGAAGCTCCTACGAGCAGTACTTC
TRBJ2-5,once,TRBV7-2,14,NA,CASSLGGLGETQYF,TGTGCCAGCAGCTTAGGGGGGCTCGGGGAGACCCAGTACTTC
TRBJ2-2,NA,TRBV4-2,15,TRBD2,CASSQGSGSDGELFF,TGTGCCAGCAGCCAAGGTAGCGGGAGCGACGGGGAGCTGTTTTTT
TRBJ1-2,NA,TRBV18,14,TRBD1,CASSPGQAAYGYTF,TGTGCCAGCTCACCCGGACAGGCCGCCTATGGCTACACCTTC
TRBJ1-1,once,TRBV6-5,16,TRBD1,CASSYTYGTGNTEAFF,TGTGCCAGCAGTTACACCTATGGGACAGGGAACACTGAAGCTTTCTTT
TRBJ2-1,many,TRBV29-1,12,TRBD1,CSVRTGFNEQFF,TGCAGCGTCCGGACAGGGTTCAATGAGCAGTTCTTC
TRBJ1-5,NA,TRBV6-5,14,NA,CASISSQMFQPQHF,TGTGCCAGCATTTCCTCCCAGATGTTTCAGCCCCAGCATTTT
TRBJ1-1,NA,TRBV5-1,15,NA,CASGLKDTLNTEAFF,TGCGCCAGCGGCCTGAAGGACACCTTGAACACTGAAGCTTTCTTT
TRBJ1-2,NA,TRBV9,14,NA,CASSPNEAGPGYTF,TGTGCCAGCAGCCCAAATGAGGCGGGTCCTGGCTACACCTTC
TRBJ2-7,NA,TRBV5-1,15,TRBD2,CASSLELAVAYEQYF,TGCGCCAGCAGCCTCGAGCTAGCGGTCGCCTACGAGCAGTACTTC
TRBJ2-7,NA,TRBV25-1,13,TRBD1,CASSPGQLYEQYF,TGTGCCAGCAGCCCGGGACAGCTCTACGAGCAGTACTTC
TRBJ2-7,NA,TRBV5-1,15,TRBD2,CASSPRTSGAYEQYF,TGCGCCAGCAGCCCGCGGACTAGCGGGGCTTACGAGCAGTACTTC
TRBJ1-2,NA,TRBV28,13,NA,CASSRPGLYGYTF,TGTGCCAGCAGTCGTCCAGGGCTGTATGGCTACACCTTC
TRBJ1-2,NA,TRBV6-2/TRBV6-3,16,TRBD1,CASSSGQGRRNYGYTF,TGTGCCAGCAGTTCGGGACAGGGGAGAAGAAACTATGGCTACACCTTC
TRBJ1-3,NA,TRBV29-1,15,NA,CSVVRATGSGNTIYF,TGCAGCGTTGTCCGGGCCACGGGGTCTGGAAACACCATATATTTT
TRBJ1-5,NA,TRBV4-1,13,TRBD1,CASSQNPGTGKHF,TGCGCCAGCAGCCAAAATCCCGGGACAGGGAAGCATTTT
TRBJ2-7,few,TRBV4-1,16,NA,CASSHPDPRSSYEQYF,TGCGCCAGCAGCCATCCCGACCCGAGGAGCTCCTACGAGCAGTACTTC
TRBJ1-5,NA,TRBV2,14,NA,CASSGGFSNQPQHF,TGTGCCAGCAGTGGAGGGTTTAGCAATCAGCCCCAGCATTTT
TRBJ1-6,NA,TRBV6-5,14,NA,CASSYSGGDSPLHF,TGTGCCAGCAGTTATAGCGGCGGGGATTCACCCCTCCACTTT
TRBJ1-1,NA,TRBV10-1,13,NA,CASSETGQYEAFF,TGCGCCAGCAGTGAGACCGGACAGTACGAAGCTTTCTTT